This T cell receptor beta chain was documented in a study of cytomegalovirus exposure and HLA in healthy donors. Study-wide findings and caveats: Presence/absence analyses rested on an assumption that sequencing depth was roughly uniform across donors. The study found most TCR sequences rare, yet found some public TCRs in many donors. Available immune exposure information was restricted to CMV serostatus only.

This CDR3 is 17 amino acids long. Germline V gives CDR1 SGHRS, CDR2 YFSETQ. Losses at the gene ends were 5 bases for V and 0 bases for J; bases not matched to a gene: 5. As regards this clone: Its antigen is unidentified.

PCR used 60 Vbeta primers and 13 Jbeta primers. Clones were sequenced by immunoSEQ multiplex PCR, and TCRdb holds only the in-frame ones, with some missing. The sample carries 100,000 to 150,000 clones, approximately 75% recorded once. The chain joins TRBV5-1 to TRBJ2-5; 15 positions match TRBD2. The clonotype originates from a man aged 25 to 45 in good health and CMV-seronegative. The sequencing input was PBMCs. CDR3 region: CASSPGLAGGHQETQYF. CDR3 coding DNA: TGCGCCAGCAGTCCAGGACTAGCGGGGGGGCACCAAGAGACCCAGTACTTC.